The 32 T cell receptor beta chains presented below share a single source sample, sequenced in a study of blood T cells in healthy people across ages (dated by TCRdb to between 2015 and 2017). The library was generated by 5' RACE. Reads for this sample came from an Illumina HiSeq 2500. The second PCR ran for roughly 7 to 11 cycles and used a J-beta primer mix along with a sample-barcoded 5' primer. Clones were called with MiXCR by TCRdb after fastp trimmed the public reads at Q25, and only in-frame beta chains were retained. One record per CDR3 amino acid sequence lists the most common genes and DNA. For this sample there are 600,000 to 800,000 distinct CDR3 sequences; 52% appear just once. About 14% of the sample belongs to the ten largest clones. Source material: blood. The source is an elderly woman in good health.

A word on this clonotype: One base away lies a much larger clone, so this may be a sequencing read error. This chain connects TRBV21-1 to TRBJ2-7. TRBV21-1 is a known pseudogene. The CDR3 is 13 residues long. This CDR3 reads CASSKGWLYEQYF. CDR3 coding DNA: TGTGCCAGCAGCAAGGGGTGGCTCTACGAGCAGTACTTC.

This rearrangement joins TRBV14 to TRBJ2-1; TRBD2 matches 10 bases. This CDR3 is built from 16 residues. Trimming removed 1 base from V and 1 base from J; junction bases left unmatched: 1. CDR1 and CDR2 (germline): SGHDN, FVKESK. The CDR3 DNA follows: TGTGCCAGCAGCCAAGTTAGCGGGAGGTCCTACAATGAGCAGTTCTTC. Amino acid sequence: CASSQVSGRSYNEQFF.

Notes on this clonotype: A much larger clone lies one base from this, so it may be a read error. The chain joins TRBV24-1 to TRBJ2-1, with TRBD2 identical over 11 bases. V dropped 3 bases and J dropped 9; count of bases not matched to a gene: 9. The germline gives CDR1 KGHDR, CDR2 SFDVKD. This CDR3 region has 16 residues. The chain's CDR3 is CATSDHTSGRTCEQFF. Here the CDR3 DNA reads TGTGCCACCAGTGATCATACTAGCGGGAGAACCTGTGAGCAGTTCTTC.

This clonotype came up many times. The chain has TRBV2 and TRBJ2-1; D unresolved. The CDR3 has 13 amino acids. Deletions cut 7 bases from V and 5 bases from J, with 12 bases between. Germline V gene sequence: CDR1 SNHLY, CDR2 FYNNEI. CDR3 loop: CASNRDRDNEQFF. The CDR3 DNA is TGTGCCAGCAACCGAGACCGGGACAATGAGCAGTTCTTC.

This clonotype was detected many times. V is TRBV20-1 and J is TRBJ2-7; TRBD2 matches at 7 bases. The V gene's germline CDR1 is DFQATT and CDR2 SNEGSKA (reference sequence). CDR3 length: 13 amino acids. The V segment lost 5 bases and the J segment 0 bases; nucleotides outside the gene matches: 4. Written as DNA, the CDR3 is TGCAGTGCTGCCGGGACTAACTCCTACGAGCAGTACTTC. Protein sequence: CSAAGTNSYEQYF.

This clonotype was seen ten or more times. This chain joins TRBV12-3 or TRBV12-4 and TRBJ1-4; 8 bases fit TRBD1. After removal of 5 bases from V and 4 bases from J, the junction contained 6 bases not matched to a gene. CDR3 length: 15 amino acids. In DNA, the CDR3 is TGTGCCAGCAGTAGACAGGGGCTATTTAATGAAAAACTGTTTTTT. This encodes CASSRQGLFNEKLFF.

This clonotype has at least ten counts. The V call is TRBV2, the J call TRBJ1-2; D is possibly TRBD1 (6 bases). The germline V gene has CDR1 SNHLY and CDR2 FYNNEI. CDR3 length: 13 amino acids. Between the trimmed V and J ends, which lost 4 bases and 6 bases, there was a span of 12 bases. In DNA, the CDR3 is TGTGCCAGCAGTGGGGACAAGGAGAATGGCTACACCTTC. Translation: CASSGDKENGYTF.

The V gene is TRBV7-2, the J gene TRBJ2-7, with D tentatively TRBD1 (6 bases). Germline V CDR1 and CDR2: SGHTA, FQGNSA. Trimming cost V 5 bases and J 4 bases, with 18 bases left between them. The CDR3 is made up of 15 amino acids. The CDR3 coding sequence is TGTGCCAGCAGCACCCAATTGGGTCAGGGGTACGAGCAGTACTTC. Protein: CASSTQLGQGYEQYF.

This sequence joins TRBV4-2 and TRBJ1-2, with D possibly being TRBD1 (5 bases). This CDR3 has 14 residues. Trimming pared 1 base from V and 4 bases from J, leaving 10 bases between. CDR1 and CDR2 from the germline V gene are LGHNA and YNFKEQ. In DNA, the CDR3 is TGTGCCAGCAGCCAAGTGGGGGATGTCTATGGCTACACCTTC. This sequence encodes CASSQVGDVYGYTF.

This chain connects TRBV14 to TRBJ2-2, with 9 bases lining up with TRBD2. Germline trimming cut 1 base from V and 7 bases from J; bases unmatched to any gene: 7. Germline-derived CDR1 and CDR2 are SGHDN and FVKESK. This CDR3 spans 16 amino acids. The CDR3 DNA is TGTGCCAGCAGCCAAGGCCAGCGGGGGGACAACGGGGAGCTGTTTTTT. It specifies CASSQGQRGDNGELFF.

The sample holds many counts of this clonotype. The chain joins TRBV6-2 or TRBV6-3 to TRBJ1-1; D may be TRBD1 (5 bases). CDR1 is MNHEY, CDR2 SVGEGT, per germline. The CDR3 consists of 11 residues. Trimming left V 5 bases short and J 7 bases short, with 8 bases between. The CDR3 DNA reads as TGTGCCAGCAGTCCGGGGGGTGAAGCTTTCTTT. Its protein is CASSPGGEAFF.

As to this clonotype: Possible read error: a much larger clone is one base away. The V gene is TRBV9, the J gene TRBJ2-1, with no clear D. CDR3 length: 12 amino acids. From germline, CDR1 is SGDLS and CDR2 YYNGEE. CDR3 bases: TGTGGCAGCAGCCCCCAGGAGTATGAGCAGTTCTTC. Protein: CGSSPQEYEQFF. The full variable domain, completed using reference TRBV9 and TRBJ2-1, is DSGVTQTPKHLITATGQRVTLRCSPRSGDLSVYWYQQSLDQGLQFLIQYYNGEERAKGNILERFSAQQFPDLHSELNLSSLELGDSALYFCGSSPQEYEQFFGPGTRLTVL.

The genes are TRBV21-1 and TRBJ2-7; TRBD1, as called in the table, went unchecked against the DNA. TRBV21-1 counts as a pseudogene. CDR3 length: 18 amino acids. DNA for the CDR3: TGTGCCAGCAGCAAAGGTCCGGCGGGACAGGGAAATACCTACGAGCAGTACTTC. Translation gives CASSKGPAGQGNTYEQYF.

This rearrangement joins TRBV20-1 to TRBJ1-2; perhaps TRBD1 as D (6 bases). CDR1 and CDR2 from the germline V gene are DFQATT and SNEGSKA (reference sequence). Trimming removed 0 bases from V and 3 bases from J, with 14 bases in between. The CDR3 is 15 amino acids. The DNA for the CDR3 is TGCAGTGCTAGAGATCTGGCAGGGGCTGACTATGGCTACACCTTC. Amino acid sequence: CSARDLAGADYGYTF.

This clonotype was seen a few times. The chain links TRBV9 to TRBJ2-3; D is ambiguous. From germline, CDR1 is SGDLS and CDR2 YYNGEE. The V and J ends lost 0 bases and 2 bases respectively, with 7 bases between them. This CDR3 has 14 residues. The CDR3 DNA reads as TGTGCCAGCAGCGTAGACGGAACCACAGATACGCAGTATTTT. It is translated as CASSVDGTTDTQYF.

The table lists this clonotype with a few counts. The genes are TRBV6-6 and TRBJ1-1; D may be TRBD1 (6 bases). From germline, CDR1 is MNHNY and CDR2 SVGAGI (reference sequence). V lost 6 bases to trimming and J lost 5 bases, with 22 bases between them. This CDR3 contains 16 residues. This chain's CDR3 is CASSPGQRATLTEAFF. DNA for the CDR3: TGTGCCAGCAGCCCCGGACAGCGGGCTACGTTGACTGAAGCTTTCTTT.

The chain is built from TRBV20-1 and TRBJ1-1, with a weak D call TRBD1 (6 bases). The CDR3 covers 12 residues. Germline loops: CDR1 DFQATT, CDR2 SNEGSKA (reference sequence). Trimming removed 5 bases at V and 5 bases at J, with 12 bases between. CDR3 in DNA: TGCAGTGCTCCGAAGGGGGGGACTGAAGCTTTCTTT. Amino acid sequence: CSAPKGGTEAFF.

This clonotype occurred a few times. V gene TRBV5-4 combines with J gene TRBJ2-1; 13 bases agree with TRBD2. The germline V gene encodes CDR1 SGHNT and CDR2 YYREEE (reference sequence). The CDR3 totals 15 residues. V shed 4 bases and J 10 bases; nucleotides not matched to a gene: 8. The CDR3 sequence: CASSATSGRAKEQFF. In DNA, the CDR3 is TGTGCCAGCAGCGCTACTAGCGGGAGGGCTAAGGAGCAGTTCTTC.

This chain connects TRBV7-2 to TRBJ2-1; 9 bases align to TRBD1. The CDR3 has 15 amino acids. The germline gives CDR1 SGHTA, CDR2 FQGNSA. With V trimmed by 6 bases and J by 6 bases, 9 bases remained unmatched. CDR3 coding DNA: TGTGCCAGCAGGTGGGGACAGGGTCACCTCAATGAGCAGTTCTTC. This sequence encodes CASRWGQGHLNEQFF.

The CDR3 region is CASKNRGLIYEQYF. The CDR3 nucleotides read TGTGCCAGCAAAAACAGGGGGCTCATCTACGAGCAGTACTTC. The chain has TRBV6-2 or TRBV6-3 and TRBJ2-7; 9 bases line up with TRBD1. This CDR3 is 14 amino acids long. J lost 3 bases, V lost 7 bases, and 7 bases had no gene match. Germline CDR1 and CDR2: MNHEY and SVGEGT.

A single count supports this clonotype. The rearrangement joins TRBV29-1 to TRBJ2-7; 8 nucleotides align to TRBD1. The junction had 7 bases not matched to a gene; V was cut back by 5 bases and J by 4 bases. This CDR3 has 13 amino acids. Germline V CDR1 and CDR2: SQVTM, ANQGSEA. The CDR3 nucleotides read TGCAGCGTTACCGGGACAGGAGTTTACGAGCAGTACTTC. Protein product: CSVTGTGVYEQYF.

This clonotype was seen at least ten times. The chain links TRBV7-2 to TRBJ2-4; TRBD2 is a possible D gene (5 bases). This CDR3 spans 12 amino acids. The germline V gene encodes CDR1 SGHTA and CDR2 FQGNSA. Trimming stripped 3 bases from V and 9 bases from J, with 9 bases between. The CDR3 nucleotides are TGTGCCAGCAGCTTCACTAGTGGCATTCAGTACTTC. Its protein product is CASSFTSGIQYF.

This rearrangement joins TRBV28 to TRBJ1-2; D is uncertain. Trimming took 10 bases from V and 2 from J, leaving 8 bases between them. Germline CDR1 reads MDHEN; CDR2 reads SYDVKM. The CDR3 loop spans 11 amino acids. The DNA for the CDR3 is TGTGCCACCGGGGTGAACTATGGCTACACCTTC. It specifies CATGVNYGYTF.

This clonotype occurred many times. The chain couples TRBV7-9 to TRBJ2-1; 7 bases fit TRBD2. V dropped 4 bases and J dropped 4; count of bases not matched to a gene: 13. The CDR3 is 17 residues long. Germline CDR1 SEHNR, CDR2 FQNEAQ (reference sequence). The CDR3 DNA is TGTGCCAGCAGCTCCTACCTCAGCGGGGCGAATTACAATGAGCAGTTCTTC. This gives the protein CASSSYLSGANYNEQFF.

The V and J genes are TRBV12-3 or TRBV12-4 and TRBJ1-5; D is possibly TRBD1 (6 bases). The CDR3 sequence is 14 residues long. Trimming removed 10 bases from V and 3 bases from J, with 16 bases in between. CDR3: CATQGGAPNQPQHF. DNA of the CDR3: TGTGCCACTCAAGGGGGAGCGCCCAATCAGCCCCAGCATTTT.

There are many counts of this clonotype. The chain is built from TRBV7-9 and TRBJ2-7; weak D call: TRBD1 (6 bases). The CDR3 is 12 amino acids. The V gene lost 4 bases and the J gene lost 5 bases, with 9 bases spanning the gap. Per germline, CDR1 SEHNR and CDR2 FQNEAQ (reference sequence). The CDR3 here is CASSSQGHEQYF. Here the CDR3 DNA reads TGTGCCAGCAGCTCACAGGGACACGAGCAGTACTTC.

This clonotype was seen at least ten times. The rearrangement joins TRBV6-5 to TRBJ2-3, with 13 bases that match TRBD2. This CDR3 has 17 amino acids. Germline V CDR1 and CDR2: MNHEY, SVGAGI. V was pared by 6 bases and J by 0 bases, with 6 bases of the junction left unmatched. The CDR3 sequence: CASSPTSGGASTDTQYF. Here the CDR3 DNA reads TGTGCCAGCAGCCCAACTAGCGGGGGGGCTAGCACAGATACGCAGTATTTT.

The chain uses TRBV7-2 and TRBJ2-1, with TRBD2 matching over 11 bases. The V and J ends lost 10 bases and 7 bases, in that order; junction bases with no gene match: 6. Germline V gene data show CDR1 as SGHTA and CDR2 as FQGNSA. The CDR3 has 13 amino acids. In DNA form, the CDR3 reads TGTGCCACTCTAGCGGGGGGAGGTAATGAGCAGTTCTTC. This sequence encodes CATLAGGGNEQFF.

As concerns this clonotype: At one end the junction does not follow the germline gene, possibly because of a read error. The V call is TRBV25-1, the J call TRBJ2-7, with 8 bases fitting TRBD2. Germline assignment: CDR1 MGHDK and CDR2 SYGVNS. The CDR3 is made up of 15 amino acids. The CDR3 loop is CASSDQRGSSYEQYF. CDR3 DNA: TGTGCCAGTAGTGATCAGCGGGGGAGCTCCTACGAGCAGTACTTC.

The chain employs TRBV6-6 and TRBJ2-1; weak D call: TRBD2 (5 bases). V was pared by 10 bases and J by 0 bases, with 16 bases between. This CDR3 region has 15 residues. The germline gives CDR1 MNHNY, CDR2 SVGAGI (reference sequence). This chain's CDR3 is CANTKLVGSYNEQFF. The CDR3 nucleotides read TGTGCCAACACTAAACTAGTGGGCTCCTACAATGAGCAGTTCTTC.

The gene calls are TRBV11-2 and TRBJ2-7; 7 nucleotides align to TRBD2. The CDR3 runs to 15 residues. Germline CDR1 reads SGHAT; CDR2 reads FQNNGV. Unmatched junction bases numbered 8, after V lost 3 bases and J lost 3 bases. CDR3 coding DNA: TGTGCCAGCAGCTTTTTCGGCGGGGGAATCTACGAGCAGTACTTC. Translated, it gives CASSFFGGGIYEQYF.

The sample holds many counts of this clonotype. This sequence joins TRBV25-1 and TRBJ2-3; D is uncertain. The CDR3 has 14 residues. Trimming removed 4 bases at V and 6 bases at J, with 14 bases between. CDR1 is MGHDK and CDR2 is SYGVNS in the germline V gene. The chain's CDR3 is CASSVGLAADTQYF. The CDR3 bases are TGTGCCAGCAGTGTTGGTTTGGCGGCCGATACGCAGTATTTT. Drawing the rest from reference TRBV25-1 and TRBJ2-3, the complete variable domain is EADIYQTPRYLVIGTGKKITLECSQTMGHDKMYWYQQDPGMELHLIHYSYGVNSTEKGDLSSESTVSRIRTEHFPLTLESARPSHTSQYLCASSVGLAADTQYFGPGTRLTVL.